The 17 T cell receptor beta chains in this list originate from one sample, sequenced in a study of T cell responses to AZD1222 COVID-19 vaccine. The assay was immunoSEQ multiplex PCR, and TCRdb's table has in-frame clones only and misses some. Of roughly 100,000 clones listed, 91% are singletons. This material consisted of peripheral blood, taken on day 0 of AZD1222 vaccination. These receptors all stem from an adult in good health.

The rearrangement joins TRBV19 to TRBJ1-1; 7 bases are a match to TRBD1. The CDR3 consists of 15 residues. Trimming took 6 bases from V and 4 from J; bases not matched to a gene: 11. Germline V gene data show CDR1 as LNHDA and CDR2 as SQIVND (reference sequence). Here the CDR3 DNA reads TGTGCCAGTAGATATCCCCACAGGGGAGGCACTGAAGCTTTCTTT. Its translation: CASRYPHRGGTEAFF.

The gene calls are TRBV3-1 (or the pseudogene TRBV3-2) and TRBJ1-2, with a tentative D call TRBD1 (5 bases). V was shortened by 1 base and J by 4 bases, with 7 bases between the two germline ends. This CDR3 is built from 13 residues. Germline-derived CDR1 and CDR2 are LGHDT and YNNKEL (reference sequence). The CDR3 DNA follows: TGTGCCAGCAGCCAAGGACAGCTCTATGGCTACACCTTC. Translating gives CASSQGQLYGYTF.

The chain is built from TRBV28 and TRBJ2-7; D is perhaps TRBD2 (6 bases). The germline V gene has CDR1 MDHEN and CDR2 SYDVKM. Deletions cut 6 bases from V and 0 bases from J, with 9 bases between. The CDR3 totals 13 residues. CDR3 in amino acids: CASRPGGSYEQYF. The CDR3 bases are TGTGCCAGCAGGCCCGGGGGCTCCTACGAGCAGTACTTC.

Written as DNA, the CDR3 is TGTGCCAGTAGGGACAGGGGGCGAGATGAAAAACTGTTTTTT. Its translation is CASRDRGRDEKLFF. The chain has TRBV19 and TRBJ1-4, with 11 bases matching TRBD1. The CDR3 consists of 14 residues. Germline values: CDR1 LNHDA, CDR2 SQIVND (reference sequence). V was pared by 6 bases and J by 6 bases, with 3 bases of the junction left unmatched.

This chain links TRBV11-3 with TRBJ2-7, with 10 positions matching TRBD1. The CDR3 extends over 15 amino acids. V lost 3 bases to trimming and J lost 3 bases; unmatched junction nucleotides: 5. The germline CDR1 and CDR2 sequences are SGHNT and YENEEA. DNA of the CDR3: TGTGCCAGCAGCTTGAGCCGGGACAGGGGCTACGAGCAGTACTTC. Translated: CASSLSRDRGYEQYF.

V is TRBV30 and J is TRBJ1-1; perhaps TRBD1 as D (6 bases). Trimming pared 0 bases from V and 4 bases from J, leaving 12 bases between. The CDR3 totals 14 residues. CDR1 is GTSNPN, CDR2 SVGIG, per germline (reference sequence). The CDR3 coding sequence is TGTGCCTGGAGTGTACTCAGGGGAGGCACTGAAGCTTTCTTT. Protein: CAWSVLRGGTEAFF.

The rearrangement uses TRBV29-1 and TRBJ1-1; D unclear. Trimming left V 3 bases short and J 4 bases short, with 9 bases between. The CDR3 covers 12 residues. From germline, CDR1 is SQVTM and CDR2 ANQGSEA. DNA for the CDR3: TGCAGCGTTGAGTACTTGGGCACTGAAGCTTTCTTT. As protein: CSVEYLGTEAFF. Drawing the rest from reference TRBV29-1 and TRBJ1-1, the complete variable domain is SAVISQKPSRDICQRGTSLTIQCQVDSQVTMMFWYRQQPGQSLTLIATANQGSEATYESGFVIDKFPISRPNLTFSTLTVSNMSPEDSSIYLCSVEYLGTEAFFGQGTRLTVV.

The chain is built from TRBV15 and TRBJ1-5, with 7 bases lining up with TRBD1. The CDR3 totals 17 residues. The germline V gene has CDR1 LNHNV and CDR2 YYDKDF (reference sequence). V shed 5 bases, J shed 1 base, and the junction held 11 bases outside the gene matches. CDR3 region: CATSPGADRESNQPQHF. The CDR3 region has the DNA TGTGCCACCAGCCCTGGGGCAGACAGGGAAAGCAATCAGCCCCAGCATTTT. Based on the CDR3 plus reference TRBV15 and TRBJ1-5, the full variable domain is DAMVIQNPRYQVTQFGKPVTLSCSQTLNHNVMYWYQQKSSQAPKLLFHYYDKDFNNEADTPDNFQSRRPNTSFCFLDIRSPGLGDTAMYLCATSPGADRESNQPQHFGDGTRLSIL.

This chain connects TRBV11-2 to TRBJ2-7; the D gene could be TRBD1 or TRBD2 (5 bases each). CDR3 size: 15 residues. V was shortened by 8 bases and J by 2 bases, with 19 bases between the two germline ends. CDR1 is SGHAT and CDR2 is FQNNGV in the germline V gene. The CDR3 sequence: CASGPFRGRAYEQYF. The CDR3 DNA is TGTGCCAGCGGTCCGTTCCGGGGACGGGCCTACGAGCAGTACTTC. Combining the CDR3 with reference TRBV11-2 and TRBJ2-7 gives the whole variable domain EAGVAQSPRYKIIEKRQSVAFWCNPISGHATLYWYQQILGQGPKLLIQFQNNGVVDDSQLPKDRFSAERLKGVDSTLKIQPAKLEDSAVYLCASGPFRGRAYEQYFGPGTRLTVT.

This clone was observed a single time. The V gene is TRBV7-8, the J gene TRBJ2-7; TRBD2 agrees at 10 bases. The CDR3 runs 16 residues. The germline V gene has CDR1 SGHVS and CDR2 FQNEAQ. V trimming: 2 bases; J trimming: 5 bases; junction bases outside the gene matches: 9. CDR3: CASSLTLAGGFNEQYF. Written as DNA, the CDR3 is TGTGCCAGCAGCTTAACCTTAGCGGGAGGTTTCAACGAGCAGTACTTC.

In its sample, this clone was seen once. CDR3 loop: CATSDWDSYNEQFF. For the CDR3, the DNA is TGTGCCACCAGTGACTGGGACAGCTACAATGAGCAGTTCTTC. The chain links TRBV24-1 to TRBJ2-1; 7 nucleotides align to TRBD1. V dropped 4 bases and J dropped 3; count of bases not matched to a gene: 2. This CDR3 region has 14 residues. Germline CDR1 KGHDR, CDR2 SFDVKD.

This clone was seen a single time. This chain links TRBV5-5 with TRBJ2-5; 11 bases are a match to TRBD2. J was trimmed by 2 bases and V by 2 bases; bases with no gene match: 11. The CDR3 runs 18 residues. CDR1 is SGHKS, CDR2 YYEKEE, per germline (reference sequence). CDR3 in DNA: TGTGCCAGCAGCTTCATTGTGACTAGCGGGAAATATCAAGAGACCCAGTACTTC. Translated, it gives CASSFIVTSGKYQETQYF.

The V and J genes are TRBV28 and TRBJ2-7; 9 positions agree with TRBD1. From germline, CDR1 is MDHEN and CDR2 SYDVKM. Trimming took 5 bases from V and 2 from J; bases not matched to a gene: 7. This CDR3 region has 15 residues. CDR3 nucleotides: TGTGCCAGCAGTACCACAGGGGGCGCGCCCTACGAGCAGTACTTC. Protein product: CASSTTGGAPYEQYF.

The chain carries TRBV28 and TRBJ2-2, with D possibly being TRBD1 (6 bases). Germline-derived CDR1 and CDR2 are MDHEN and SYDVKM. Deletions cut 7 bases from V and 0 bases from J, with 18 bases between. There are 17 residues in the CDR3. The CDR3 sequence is CASIGSGRGTNTGELFF. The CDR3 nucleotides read TGTGCCAGCATCGGGTCGGGCAGGGGCACGAACACCGGGGAGCTGTTTTTT.

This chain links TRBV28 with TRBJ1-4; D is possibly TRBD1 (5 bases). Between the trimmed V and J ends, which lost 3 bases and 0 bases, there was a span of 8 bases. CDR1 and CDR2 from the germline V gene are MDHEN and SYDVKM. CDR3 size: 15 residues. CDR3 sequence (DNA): TGTGCCAGCAGTTTGGGCAGGGCAACTAATGAAAAACTGTTTTTT. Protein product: CASSLGRATNEKLFF.

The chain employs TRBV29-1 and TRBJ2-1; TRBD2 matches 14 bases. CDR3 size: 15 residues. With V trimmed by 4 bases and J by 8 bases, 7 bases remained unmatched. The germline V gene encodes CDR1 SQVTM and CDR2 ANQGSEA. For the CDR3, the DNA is TGCAGCGTTGCCATGGGACTAGCGGGAGCCTATGAGCAGTTCTTC. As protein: CSVAMGLAGAYEQFF.

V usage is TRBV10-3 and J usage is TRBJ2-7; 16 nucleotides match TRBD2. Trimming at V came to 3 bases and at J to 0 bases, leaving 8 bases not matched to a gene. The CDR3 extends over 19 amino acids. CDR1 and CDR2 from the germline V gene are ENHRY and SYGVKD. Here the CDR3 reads CAISDPGLAGGPSSYEQYF. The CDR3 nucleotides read TGTGCCATCAGTGACCCGGGACTAGCGGGAGGGCCGAGCTCCTACGAGCAGTACTTC.